The present TCR beta chain was sequenced within a study of blood T cell repertoires in COVID-19. As for the study in general: Specimens from acute and convalescent COVID-19 originated in the United States, Italy and Spain. Nucleic acid was either cDNA or gDNA, and it came from T cells, B-cell-depleted T cells, or PBMCs.

As originally analysed: Researchers report that nucleated cell counts were estimated from reference gene primer amplification. The assay was immunoSEQ multiplex PCR, and TCRdb's table has in-frame clones only and misses some. That table gives V, J and clone size, and the DNA gave D and trimming. The data contain approximately 85,000 clones, around 86% of them singletons. Trimming took 6 bases from V and 3 from J; bases not matched to a gene: 16. The CDR3 sequence is 20 residues long. Germline-derived CDR1 and CDR2 are SGHRS and YFSETQ. The chain links TRBV5-1 to TRBJ2-2; TRBD2 aligns across 14 bases. Sequences were obtained from peripheral blood. The clonotype originates from a man in his fifties with active or convalescent COVID-19. CDR3 region: CASTKRLAGGGFQDTGELFF. CDR3 DNA: TGCGCCAGCACCAAAAGACTAGCGGGAGGGGGGTTCCAAGACACCGGGGAGCTGTTTTTT.